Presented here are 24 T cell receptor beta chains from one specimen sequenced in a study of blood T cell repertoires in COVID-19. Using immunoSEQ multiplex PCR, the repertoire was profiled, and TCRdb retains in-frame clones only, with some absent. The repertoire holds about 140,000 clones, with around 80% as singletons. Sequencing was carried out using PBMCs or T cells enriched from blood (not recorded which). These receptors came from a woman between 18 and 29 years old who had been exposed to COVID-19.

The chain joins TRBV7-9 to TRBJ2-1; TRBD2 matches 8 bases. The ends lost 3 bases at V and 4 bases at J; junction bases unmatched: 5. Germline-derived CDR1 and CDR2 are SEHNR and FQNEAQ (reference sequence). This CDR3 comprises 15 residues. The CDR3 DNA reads TGTGCCAGCAGCTTGTCTAGCGGGCCATACAATGAGCAGTTCTTC. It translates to CASSLSSGPYNEQFF.

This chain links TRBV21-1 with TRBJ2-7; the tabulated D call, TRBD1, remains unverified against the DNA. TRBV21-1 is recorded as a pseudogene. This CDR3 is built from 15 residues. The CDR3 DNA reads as TGTGCCAGCAGCAAGGGAGGCGACAGGGGGTACGAGCAGTACTTC. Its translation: CASSKGGDRGYEQYF.

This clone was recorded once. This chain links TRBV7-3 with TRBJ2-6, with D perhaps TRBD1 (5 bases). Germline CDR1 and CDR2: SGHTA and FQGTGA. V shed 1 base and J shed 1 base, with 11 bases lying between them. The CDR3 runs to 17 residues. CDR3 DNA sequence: TGTGCCAGCAGCTTAAGCCCTCCAGGGTCTGGGGCCAACGTCCTGACTTTC. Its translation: CASSLSPPGSGANVLTF.

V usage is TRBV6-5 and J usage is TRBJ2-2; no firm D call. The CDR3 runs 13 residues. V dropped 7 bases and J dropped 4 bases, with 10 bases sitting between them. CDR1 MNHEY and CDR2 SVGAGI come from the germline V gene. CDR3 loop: CASTHPGTGELFF. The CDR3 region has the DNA TGTGCCAGCACTCATCCGGGCACCGGGGAGCTGTTTTTT.

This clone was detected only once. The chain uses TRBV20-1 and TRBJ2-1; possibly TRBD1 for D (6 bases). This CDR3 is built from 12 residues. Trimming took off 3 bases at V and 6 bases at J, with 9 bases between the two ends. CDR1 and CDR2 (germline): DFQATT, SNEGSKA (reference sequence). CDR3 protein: CSASDRLNEQFF. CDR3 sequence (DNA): TGCAGTGCTAGTGACAGGCTCAATGAGCAGTTCTTC.

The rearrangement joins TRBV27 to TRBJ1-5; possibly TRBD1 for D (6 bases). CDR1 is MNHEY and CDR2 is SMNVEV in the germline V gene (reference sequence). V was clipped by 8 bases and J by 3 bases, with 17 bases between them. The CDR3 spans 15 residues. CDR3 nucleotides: TGTGCCAGCGGGCCCGGGACATCCCCCAATCAGCCCCAGCATTTT. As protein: CASGPGTSPNQPQHF.

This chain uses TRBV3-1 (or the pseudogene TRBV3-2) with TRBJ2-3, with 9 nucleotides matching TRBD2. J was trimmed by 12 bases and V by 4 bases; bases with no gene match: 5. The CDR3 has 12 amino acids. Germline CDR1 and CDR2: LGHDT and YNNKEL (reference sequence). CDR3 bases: TGTGCCAGCAGCCTACCGGGACTAGCTCAGTATTTT. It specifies CASSLPGLAQYF.

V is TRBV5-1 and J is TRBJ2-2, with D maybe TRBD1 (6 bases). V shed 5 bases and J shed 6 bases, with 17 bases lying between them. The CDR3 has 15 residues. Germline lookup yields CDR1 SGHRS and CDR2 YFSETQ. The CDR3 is CASSERTARAGELFF. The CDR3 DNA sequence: TGCGCCAGCAGTGAACGGACAGCCCGGGCCGGGGAGCTGTTTTTT.

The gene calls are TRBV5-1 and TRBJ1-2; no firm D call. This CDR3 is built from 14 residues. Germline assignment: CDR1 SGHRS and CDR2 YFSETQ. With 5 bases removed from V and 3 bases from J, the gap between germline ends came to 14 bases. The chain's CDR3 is CASSSTIEDYGYTF. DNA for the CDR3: TGCGCCAGCAGTTCCACTATTGAAGACTATGGCTACACCTTC.

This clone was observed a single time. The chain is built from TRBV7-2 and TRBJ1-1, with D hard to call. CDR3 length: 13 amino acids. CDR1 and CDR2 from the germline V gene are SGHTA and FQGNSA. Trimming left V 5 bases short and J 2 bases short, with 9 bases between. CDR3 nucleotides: TGTGCCAGCAGCCCGGTTTCAAACACTGAAGCTTTCTTT. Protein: CASSPVSNTEAFF.

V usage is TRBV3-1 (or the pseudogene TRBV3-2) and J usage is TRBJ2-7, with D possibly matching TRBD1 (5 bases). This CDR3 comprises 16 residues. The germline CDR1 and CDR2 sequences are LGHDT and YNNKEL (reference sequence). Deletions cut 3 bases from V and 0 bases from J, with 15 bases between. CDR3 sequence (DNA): TGTGCCAGCAGCCATCTTTTCAGGGCCTCCTCCTACGAGCAGTACTTC. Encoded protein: CASSHLFRASSYEQYF.

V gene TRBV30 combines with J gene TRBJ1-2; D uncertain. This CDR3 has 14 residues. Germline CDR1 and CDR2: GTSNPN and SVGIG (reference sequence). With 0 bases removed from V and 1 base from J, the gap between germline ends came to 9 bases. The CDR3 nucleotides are TGTGCCTGGAGTGTTCGAGGGAATAACTATGGCTACACCTTC. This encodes CAWSVRGNNYGYTF. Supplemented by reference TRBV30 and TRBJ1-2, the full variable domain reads SQTIHQWPATLVQPVGSPLSLECTVEGTSNPNLYWYRQAAGRGLQLLFYSVGIGQISSEVPQNLSASRPQDRQFILSSKKLLLSDSGFYLCAWSVRGNNYGYTFGSGTRLTVV.

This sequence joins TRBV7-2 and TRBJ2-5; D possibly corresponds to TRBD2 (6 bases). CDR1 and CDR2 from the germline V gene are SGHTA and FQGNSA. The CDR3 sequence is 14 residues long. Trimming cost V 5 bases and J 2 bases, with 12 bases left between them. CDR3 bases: TGTGCCAGCAGCCCCATGGGGGGACAAGAGACCCAGTACTTC. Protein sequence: CASSPMGGQETQYF.

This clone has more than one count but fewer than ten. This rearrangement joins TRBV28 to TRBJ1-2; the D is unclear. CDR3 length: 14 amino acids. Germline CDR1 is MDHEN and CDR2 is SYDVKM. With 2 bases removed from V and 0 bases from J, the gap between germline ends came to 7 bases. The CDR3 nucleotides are TGTGCCAGCAGTTTAGGGAGAGCTAACTATGGCTACACCTTC. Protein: CASSLGRANYGYTF.

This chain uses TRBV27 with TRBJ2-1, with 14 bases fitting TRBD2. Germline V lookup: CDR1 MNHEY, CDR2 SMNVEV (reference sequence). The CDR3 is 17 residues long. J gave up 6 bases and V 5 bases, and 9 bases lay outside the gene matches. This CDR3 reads CASSPLPGTSGSNEQFF. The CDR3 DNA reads TGTGCCAGCAGTCCGCTACCCGGGACTAGCGGGAGCAATGAGCAGTTCTTC.

The CDR3 here is CASSIRTSGSSYNEQFF. The DNA for the CDR3 is TGTGCCAGTAGTATTAGGACTAGCGGGAGCTCCTACAATGAGCAGTTCTTC. The V call is TRBV19, the J call TRBJ2-1; 13 nucleotides line up with TRBD2. Trimming at V came to 3 bases and at J to 0 bases, leaving 2 bases not matched to a gene. The CDR3 sequence is 17 residues long. CDR1 and CDR2 (germline): LNHDA, SQIVND (reference sequence).

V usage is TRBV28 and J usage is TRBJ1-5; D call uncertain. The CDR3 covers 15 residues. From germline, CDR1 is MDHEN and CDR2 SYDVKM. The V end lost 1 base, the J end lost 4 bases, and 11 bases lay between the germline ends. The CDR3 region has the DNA TGTGCCAGCAGTTTATTTGGAGGTGGGAATCAGCCCCAGCATTTT. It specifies CASSLFGGGNQPQHF.

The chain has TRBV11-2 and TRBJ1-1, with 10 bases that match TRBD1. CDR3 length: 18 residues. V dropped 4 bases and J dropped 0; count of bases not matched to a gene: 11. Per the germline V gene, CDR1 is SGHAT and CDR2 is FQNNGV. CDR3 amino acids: CASSSRTGGRYVNTEAFF. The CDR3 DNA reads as TGTGCCAGCAGCTCGAGGACAGGGGGACGGTATGTGAACACTGAAGCTTTCTTT.

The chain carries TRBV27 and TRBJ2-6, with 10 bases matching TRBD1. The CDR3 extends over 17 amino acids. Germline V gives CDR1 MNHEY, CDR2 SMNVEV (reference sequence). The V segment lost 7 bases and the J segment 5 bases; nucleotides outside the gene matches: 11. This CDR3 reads CASTPGTGAKRANVLTF. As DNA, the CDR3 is TGTGCCAGCACCCCTGGGACAGGGGCAAAACGGGCCAACGTCCTGACTTTC.

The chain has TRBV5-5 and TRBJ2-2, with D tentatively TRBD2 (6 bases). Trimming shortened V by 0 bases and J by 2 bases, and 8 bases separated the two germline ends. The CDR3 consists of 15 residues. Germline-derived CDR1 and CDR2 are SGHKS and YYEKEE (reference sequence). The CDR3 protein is CASSLGGKNTGELFF. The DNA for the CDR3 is TGTGCCAGCAGCTTGGGCGGGAAAAACACCGGGGAGCTGTTTTTT.

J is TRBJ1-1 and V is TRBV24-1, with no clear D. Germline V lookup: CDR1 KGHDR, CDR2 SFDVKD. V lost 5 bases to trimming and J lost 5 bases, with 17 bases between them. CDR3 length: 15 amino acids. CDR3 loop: CATSGSRTGGTEAFF. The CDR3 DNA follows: TGTGCCACCAGTGGTTCTCGGACCGGCGGGACTGAAGCTTTCTTT.

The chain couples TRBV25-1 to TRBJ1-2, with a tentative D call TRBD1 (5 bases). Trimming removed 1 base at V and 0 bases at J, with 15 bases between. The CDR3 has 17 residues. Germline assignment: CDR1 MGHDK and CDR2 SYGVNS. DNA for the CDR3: TGTGCCAGCAGTGAATCAGGGTTGGAAGGCCCTAACTATGGCTACACCTTC. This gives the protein CASSESGLEGPNYGYTF.

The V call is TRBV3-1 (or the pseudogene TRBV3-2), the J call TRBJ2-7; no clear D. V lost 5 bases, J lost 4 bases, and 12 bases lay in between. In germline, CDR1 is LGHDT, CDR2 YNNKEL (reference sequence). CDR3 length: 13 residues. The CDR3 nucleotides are TGTGCCAGCAGCAGAAGTCTACCGTACGAGCAGTACTTC. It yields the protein CASSRSLPYEQYF.

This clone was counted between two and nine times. The CDR3 region is CAISERAGRQPQHF. CDR3 DNA sequence: TGTGCCATCAGTGAGAGGGCAGGGAGGCAGCCCCAGCATTTT. The rearrangement uses TRBV10-3 and TRBJ1-5, with D tentatively TRBD1 (5 bases). Trimming took 2 bases from V and 7 from J, leaving 12 bases between them. Germline V CDR1 and CDR2: ENHRY, SYGVKD. The CDR3 contains 14 residues.